One T cell receptor beta chain is described in this entry. The data were obtained in a study of blood T cell repertoires in COVID-19. This CDR3 contains 13 residues. V dropped 4 bases and J dropped 4 bases, with 10 bases sitting between them. CDR1 is LGHNT and CDR2 is FRNRAP in the germline V gene. Original methodology: It was from reference gene primer amplification that nucleated cell counts were estimated. Repertoires were generated with immunoSEQ multiplex PCR, while TCRdb's copy carries only in-frame clones and drops some. The V and J calls and clone size come from that table; D and trimming were worked out from the DNA. The data contain 15,000 to 20,000 clones, around 86% of them singletons.

The source of this sequence is a man between 65 and 80 years old with acute or convalescent COVID-19. Sequences were obtained from peripheral blood. The chain recombines TRBV12-5 with TRBJ1-1; D gene unclear. The CDR3 DNA follows: TGTGCTAGTGGTTCCCGGGAGGGCACTGAAGCTTTCTTT. Translated: CASGSREGTEAFF.